The 2 T cell receptor beta chains in this list originate from one sample, sequenced in a study of shared clonotypes between healthy human individuals. Selected positively for CCR7 and CD45RO-negative, naive CD8 cells excluded terminally differentiated effector memory CD45RA+ cells. Generated by immunoSEQ multiplex PCR, the TCRdb table keeps only in-frame clones and is missing some. The sample includes 1.5 million to 2.5 million clones, about 95% seen only once; the top ten take around 1.2%. Sequencing was performed on naive CD8+ T cells sorted from blood. The receptors stem from a man younger than 30 in good health.

This clone was picked up one time. V gene TRBV5-1 combines with J gene TRBJ2-7, with 8 positions matching TRBD2. J lost 4 bases, V lost 3 bases, and 6 bases had no gene match. This CDR3 has 14 amino acids. CDR1 is SGHRS, CDR2 YFSETQ, per germline. Here the CDR3 reads CASSSGGEDYEQYF. The CDR3 bases are TGCGCCAGCAGCTCCGGGGGGGAAGATTACGAGCAGTACTTC.

The chain links TRBV19 to TRBJ2-7, with unresolved D. The CDR3 runs to 14 residues. With 5 bases removed from V and 2 bases from J, the gap between germline ends came to 13 bases. Germline lookup yields CDR1 LNHDA and CDR2 SQIVND (reference sequence). This CDR3 is CASSSWAGPYEQYF. The CDR3 DNA reads TGTGCCAGTAGTTCTTGGGCTGGACCCTACGAGCAGTACTTC.